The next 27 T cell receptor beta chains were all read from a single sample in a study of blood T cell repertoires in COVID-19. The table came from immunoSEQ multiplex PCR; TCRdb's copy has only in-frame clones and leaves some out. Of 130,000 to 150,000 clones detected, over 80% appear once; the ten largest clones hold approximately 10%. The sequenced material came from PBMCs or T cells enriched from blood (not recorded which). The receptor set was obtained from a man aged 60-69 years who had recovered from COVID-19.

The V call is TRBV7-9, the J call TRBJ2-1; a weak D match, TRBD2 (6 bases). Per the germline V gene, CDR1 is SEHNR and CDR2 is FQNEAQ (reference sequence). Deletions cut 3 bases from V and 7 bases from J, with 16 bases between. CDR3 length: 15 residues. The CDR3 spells CASSFRDFGGNEQFF. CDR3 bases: TGTGCCAGCAGCTTCCGGGACTTTGGTGGGAATGAGCAGTTCTTC.

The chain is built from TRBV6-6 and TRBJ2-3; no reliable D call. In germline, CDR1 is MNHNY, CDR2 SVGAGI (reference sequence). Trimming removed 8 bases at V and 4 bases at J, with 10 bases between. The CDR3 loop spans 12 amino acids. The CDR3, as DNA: TGTGCCAGCGGGTCCGGGTCAGATACGCAGTATTTT. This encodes CASGSGSDTQYF.

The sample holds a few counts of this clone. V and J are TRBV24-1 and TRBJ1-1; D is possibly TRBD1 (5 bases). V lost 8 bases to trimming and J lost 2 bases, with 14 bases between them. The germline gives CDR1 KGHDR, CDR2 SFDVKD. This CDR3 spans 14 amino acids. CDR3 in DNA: TGTGCCACCAAACGGGCAGGGTCCAACACTGAAGCTTTCTTT. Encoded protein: CATKRAGSNTEAFF.

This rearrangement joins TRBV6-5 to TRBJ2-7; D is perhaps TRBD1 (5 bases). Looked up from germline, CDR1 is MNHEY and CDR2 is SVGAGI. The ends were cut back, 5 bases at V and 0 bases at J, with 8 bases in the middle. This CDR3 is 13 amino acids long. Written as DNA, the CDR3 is TGTGCCAGCAGTCCAGGGATCTCCTACGAGCAGTACTTC. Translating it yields CASSPGISYEQYF.

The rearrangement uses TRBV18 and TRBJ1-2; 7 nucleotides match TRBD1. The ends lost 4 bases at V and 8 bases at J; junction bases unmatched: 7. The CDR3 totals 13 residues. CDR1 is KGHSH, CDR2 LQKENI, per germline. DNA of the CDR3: TGTGCCAGCTCACGAGACAGGGTTGTCGGCTACACCTTC. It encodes CASSRDRVVGYTF. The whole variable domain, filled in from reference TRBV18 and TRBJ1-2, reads NAGVMQNPRHLVRRRGQEARLRCSPMKGHSHVYWYRQLPEEGLKFMVYLQKENIIDESGMPKERFSAEFPKEGPSILRIQQVVRGDSAAYFCASSRDRVVGYTFGSGTRLTVV.

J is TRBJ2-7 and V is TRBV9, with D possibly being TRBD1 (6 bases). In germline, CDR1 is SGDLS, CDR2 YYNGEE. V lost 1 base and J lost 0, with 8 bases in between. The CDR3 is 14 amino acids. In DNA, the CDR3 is TGTGCCAGCAGCGTAAGACAGGACTCCTACGAGCAGTACTTC. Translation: CASSVRQDSYEQYF.

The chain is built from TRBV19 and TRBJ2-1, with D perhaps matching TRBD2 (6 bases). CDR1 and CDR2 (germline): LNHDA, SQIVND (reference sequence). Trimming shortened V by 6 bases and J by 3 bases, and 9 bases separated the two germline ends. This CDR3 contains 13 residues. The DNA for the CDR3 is TGTGCCAGTAGCGGGAGCATCTACAATGAGCAGTTCTTC. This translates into CASSGSIYNEQFF.

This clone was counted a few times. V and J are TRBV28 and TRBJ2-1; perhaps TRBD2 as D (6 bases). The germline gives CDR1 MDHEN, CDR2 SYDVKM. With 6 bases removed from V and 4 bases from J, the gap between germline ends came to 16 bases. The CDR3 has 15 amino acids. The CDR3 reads CASRRPGGLYNEQFF. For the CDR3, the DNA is TGTGCCAGCAGAAGACCTGGAGGGCTTTACAATGAGCAGTTCTTC.

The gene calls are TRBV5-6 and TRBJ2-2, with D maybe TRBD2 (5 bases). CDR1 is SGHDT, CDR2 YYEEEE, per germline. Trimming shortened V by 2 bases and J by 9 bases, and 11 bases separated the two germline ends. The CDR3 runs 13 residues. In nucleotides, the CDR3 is TGTGCCAGCAGCTTACTGAGGGATTGGGAGCTGTTTTTT. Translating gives CASSLLRDWELFF.

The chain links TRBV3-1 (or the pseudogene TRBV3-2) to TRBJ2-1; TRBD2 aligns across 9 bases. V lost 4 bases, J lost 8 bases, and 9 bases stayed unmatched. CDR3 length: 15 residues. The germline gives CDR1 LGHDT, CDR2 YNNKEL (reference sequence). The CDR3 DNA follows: TGTGCCAGCAGCCGAATAGCGGGAGAAGTGGATGAGCAGTTCTTC. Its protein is CASSRIAGEVDEQFF.

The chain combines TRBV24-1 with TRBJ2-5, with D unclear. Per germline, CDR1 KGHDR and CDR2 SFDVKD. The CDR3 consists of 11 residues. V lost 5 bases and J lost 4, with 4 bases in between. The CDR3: CATSGGETQYF. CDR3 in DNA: TGTGCCACCAGTGGCGGAGAGACCCAGTACTTC.

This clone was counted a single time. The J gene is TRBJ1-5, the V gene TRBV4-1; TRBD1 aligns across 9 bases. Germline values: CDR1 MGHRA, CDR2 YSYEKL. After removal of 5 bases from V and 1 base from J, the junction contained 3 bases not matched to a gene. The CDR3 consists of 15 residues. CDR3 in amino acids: CASSSGTGSNQPQHF. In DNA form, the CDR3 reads TGCGCCAGCAGCTCCGGGACAGGGAGCAATCAGCCCCAGCATTTT.

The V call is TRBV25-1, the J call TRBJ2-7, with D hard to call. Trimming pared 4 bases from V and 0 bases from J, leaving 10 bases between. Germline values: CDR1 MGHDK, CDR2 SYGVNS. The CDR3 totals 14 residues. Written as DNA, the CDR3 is TGTGCCAGCAGTGTACTTGGGCGCTCCTACGAGCAGTACTTC. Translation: CASSVLGRSYEQYF.

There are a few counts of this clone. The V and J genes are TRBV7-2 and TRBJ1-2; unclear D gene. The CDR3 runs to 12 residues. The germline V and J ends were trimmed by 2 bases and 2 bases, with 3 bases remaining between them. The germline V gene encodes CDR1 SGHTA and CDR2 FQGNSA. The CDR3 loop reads CASSLRNYGYTF. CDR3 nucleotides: TGTGCCAGCAGCTTACGGAACTATGGCTACACCTTC.

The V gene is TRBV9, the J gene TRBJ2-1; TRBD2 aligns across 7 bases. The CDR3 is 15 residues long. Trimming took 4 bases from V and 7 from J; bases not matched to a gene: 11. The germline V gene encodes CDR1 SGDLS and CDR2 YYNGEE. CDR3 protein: CASSSIGLDRNEQFF. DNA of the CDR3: TGTGCCAGCAGCTCCATCGGACTAGATAGAAATGAGCAGTTCTTC.

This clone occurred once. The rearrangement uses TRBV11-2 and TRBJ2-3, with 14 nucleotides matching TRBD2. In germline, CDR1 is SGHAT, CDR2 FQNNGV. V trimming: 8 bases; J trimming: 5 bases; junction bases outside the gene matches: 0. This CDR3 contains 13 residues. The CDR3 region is CASGLAGGDTQYF. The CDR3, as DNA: TGTGCCAGCGGACTAGCGGGGGGAGATACGCAGTATTTT. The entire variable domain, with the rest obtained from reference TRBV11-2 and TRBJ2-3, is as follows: EAGVAQSPRYKIIEKRQSVAFWCNPISGHATLYWYQQILGQGPKLLIQFQNNGVVDDSQLPKDRFSAERLKGVDSTLKIQPAKLEDSAVYLCASGLAGGDTQYFGPGTRLTVL.

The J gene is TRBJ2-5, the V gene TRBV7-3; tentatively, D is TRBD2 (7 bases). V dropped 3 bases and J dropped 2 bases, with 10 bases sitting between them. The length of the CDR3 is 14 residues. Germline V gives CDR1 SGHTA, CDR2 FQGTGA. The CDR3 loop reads CASSFRGGQETQYF. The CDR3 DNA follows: TGTGCCAGCAGCTTCAGGGGAGGGCAAGAGACCCAGTACTTC.

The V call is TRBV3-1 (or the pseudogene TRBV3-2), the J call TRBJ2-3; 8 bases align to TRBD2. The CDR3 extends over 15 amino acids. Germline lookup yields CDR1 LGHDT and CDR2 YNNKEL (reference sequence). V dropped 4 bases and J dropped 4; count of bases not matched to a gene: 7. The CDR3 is CASSLGGAKADTQYF. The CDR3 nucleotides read TGTGCCAGCAGCCTCGGGGGGGCGAAGGCAGATACGCAGTATTTT.

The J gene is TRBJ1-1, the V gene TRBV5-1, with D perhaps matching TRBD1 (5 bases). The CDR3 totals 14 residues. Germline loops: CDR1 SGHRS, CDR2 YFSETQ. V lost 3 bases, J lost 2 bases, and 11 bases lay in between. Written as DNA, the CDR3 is TGCGCCAGCAGCTCGACAGCCCACAACACTGAAGCTTTCTTT. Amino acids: CASSSTAHNTEAFF.

CDR3 nucleotides: TGTGCCAGTCCCCACATGGGAGAAAATACAGACAATGAGCAGTTCTTC. Amino acids: CASPHMGENTDNEQFF. This chain joins TRBV5-8 and TRBJ2-1, with D perhaps matching TRBD2 (5 bases). This CDR3 contains 16 residues. Trimming removed 8 bases from V and 5 bases from J, with 23 bases in between. From germline, CDR1 is SGHTS and CDR2 YDEGEE.

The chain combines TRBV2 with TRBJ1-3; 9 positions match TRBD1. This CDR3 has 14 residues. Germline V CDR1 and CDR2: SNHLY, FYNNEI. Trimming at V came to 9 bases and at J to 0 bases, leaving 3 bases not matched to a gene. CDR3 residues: CARGQGSSGNTIYF. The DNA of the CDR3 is TGTGCCAGAGGACAGGGGTCCTCTGGAAACACCATATATTTT.

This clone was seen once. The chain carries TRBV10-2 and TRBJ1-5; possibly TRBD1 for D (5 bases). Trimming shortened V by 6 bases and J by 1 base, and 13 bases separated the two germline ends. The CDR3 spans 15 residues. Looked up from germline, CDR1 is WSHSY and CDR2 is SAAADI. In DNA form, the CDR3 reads TGCGCCAGCAGGAGAGGACAAGGCAGCAATCAGCCCCAGCATTTT. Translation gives CASRRGQGSNQPQHF.

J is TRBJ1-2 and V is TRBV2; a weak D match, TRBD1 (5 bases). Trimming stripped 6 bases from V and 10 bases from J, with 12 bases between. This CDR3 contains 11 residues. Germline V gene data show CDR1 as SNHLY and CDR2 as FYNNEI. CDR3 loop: CASRSTQDYTF. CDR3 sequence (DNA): TGTGCCAGCAGGTCGACACAGGACTACACCTTC.

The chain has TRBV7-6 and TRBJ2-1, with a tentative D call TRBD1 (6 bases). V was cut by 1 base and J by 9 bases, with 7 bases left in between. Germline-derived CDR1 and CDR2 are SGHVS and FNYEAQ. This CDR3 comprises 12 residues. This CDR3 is CASSLGGGEQFF. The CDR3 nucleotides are TGTGCCAGCAGCTTAGGAGGGGGTGAGCAGTTCTTC.

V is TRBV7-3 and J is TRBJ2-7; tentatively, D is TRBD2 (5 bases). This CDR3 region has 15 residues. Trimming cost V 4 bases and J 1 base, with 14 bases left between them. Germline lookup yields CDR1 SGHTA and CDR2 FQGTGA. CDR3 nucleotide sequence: TGTGCCAGCAGCTGGTACGCTAGCTCTTCCTACGAGCAGTACTTC. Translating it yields CASSWYASSSYEQYF.

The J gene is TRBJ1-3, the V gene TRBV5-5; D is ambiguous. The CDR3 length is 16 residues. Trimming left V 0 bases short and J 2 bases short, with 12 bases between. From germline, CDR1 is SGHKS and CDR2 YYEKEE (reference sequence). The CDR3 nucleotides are TGTGCCAGCAGCTTGGGCTCGCCAGAACCTGGAAACACCATATATTTT. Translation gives CASSLGSPEPGNTIYF.

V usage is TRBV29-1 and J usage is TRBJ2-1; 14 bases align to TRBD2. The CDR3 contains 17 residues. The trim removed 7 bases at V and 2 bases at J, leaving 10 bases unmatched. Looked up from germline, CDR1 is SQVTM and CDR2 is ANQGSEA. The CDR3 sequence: CSASGTSGSRTYNEQFF. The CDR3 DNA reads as TGCAGCGCCTCGGGGACTAGCGGGAGCCGAACCTACAATGAGCAGTTCTTC.